The 12 T cell receptor beta chains below come from one sample, sequenced in a study of T cell repertoires in cytomegalovirus infection. TCRdb redid the calling of the reads with MiXCR, one entry per CDR3 protein. The sample has approximately 500,000 distinct CDR3 sequences, about 15% seen once. The specimen was CD8+ T cells from PBMCs. The receptors here all came from a human donor in good health (CMV status not recorded). Some clones in this sample may be carry-over from other donors' samples.

The chain recombines TRBV15 with TRBJ2-2; no firm D call. The germline V and J ends were trimmed by 3 bases and 2 bases, with 4 bases remaining between them. The germline V gene encodes CDR1 LNHNV and CDR2 YYDKDF (reference sequence). The CDR3 runs 13 residues. CDR3 sequence: CATSSGNTGELFF. The DNA of the CDR3 is TGTGCCACCAGCAGCGGAAACACCGGGGAGCTGTTTTTT.

The table lists this clonotype with many counts. The rearrangement links TRBV7-9 to TRBJ2-3, with D perhaps given as TRBD1 or TRBD2 (5 bases each). The CDR3 extends over 14 amino acids. V was pared by 4 bases and J by 4 bases, with 12 bases between. CDR1 and CDR2 from the germline V gene are SEHNR and FQNEAQ (reference sequence). Here the CDR3 reads CASSWGIGADTQYF. CDR3 DNA sequence: TGTGCCAGCAGCTGGGGGATTGGGGCAGATACGCAGTATTTT.

This clonotype was counted between two and nine times. The chain combines TRBV5-4 with TRBJ2-1; TRBD2 matches at 11 bases. Trimming at V came to 2 bases and at J to 6 bases, leaving 7 bases not matched to a gene. The CDR3 contains 16 residues. Per germline, CDR1 SGHNT and CDR2 YYREEE (reference sequence). The CDR3 coding sequence is TGTGCCAGCAGCTTACCCGGACTAGCGGGTCTCAATGAGCAGTTCTTC. Translation: CASSLPGLAGLNEQFF.

This clonotype was picked up one time. The conserved phenylalanine or tryptophan normally closing the CDR3 is absent here, so this likely arose from a read error. This rearrangement joins TRBV5-1 to TRBJ2-1; tentative D call: TRBD2 (6 bases). Germline V gene lookup returns CDR1 SGHRS and CDR2 YFSETQ. Trimming took 4 bases from V and 7 from J, leaving 9 bases between them. The CDR3 runs to 12 residues. The CDR3 protein is CASSRRGNEQFL. The CDR3 DNA follows: TGCGCCAGCAGCCGCCGGGGGAATGAGCAGTTCTTA.

As to this clonotype: The germline gene is not matched at one end of the junction; a read error may be the cause. This sequence joins TRBV7-6 and TRBJ2-4, with 7 bases matching TRBD1. CDR3 length: 13 residues. In germline, CDR1 is SGHVS, CDR2 FNYEAQ. The CDR3 sequence is CDSRLSGGNIQYF. The CDR3 DNA reads as TGTGACAGCAGATTGTCAGGGGGAAACATTCAGTACTTC.

This chain joins TRBV20-1 and TRBJ2-3, with 12 bases fitting TRBD2. J lost 3 bases, V lost 2 bases, and 6 bases had no gene match. Germline V CDR1 and CDR2: DFQATT, SNEGSKA (reference sequence). The CDR3 covers 16 residues. The CDR3 DNA is TGCAGTGCTAGACCCTCTAGCGGGGGGGCTACAGATACGCAGTATTTT. As protein: CSARPSSGGATDTQYF.

This clonotype was seen repeatedly, ten times or more. The chain has TRBV4-1 and TRBJ1-2, with 9 bases aligning to TRBD1. V trimming: 0 bases; J trimming: 8 bases; junction bases outside the gene matches: 10. Germline CDR1 is MGHRA and CDR2 is YSYEKL. The CDR3 is made up of 16 amino acids. The CDR3 reads CASSQDAGQGTTGYTF. The DNA of the CDR3 is TGCGCCAGCAGCCAAGACGCTGGACAGGGGACGACGGGCTACACCTTC.

This clonotype was counted ten times or more. The chain links TRBV28 to TRBJ2-7; D is perhaps TRBD1 or TRBD2 (5 bases each). The CDR3 spans 11 residues. Germline V lookup: CDR1 MDHEN, CDR2 SYDVKM. CDR3 sequence: CVPGTTYEQYF. The DNA of the CDR3 is TGTGTACCGGGGACGACCTACGAGCAGTACTTC.

CDR3 DNA sequence: TGTGCCAGCAGTTATCAAGGCGGAGATGACGAGCAGTACTTC. This translates into CASSYQGGDDEQYF. J is TRBJ2-7 and V is TRBV6-6; D unclear. The CDR3 consists of 14 residues. The V gene lost 3 bases and the J gene lost 5 bases, with 14 bases spanning the gap. The germline gives CDR1 MNHNY, CDR2 SVGAGI (reference sequence).

This clonotype came up a few times. The chain couples TRBV4-1 to TRBJ2-1, with 8 positions matching TRBD2. The germline CDR1 and CDR2 sequences are MGHRA and YSYEKL. V was clipped by 5 bases and J by 6 bases; unmatched bases: 6. This CDR3 comprises 14 residues. The CDR3 loop is CASSFSGEVNEQFF. CDR3 sequence (DNA): TGCGCCAGCAGCTTTAGCGGGGAAGTCAATGAGCAGTTCTTC.

The chain couples TRBV2 to TRBJ2-2; 7 bases fit TRBD1. Germline loops: CDR1 SNHLY, CDR2 FYNNEI. The CDR3 has 15 amino acids. V dropped 0 bases and J dropped 3; count of bases not matched to a gene: 1. CDR3 in DNA: TGTGCCAGCAGTGAAGCGGGACAGTACACCGGGGAGCTGTTTTTT. This codes for CASSEAGQYTGELFF.

The table lists this clonotype with a count of one. This rearrangement joins TRBV9 to TRBJ2-5; D gene uncertain. The V and J ends lost 3 bases and 3 bases respectively, with 9 bases between them. CDR1 and CDR2 (germline): SGDLS, YYNGEE. This CDR3 is 13 amino acids long. CDR3 in amino acids: CASSEEREETQYF. The CDR3 coding sequence is TGTGCCAGCAGCGAGGAACGTGAAGAGACCCAGTACTTC.